These 20 T cell receptor beta chains were all obtained from the same sample, sequenced in a study of molecular identifiers for immune sequencing clone quantification. TCRdb recomputed calls from the PCR reads with MiXCR, one row per CDR3 protein. The sample has 300,000 to 400,000 distinct CDR3 sequences; about 20% are singletons. Sequencing was done on a sample of naive CD8+ T cells from blood, with Jurkat cell RNA spiked in. Subset reported: FACS-sorted CD8+CD4-CCR7+CD45RA+ naive T cells. Every receptor here comes from a human donor in good health. Some libraries in this study had Jurkat cell RNA spiked in.

As concerns this clonotype: Possible read error: a much larger clone is one base away. V and J are TRBV11-2 and TRBJ1-3; D uncertain. The CDR3 runs 15 residues. V lost 3 bases and J 2 bases, leaving 11 bases between the germline ends. CDR1 and CDR2 from the germline V gene are SGHAT and FQNNGV. The CDR3 bases are TGTGCCAGCAGCTTTTTGGGTGGGCCTGGAAACACCATATATTTT. This encodes CASSFLGGPGNTIYF.

The sample holds a few counts of this clonotype. CDR3 sequence: CASSLLGSDGQYF. The CDR3 region has the DNA TGTGCCAGCAGCCTGCTGGGTTCCGACGGGCAGTACTTC. The J gene is TRBJ2-7, the V gene TRBV7-9; D remains ambiguous. Germline assignment: CDR1 SEHNR and CDR2 FQNEAQ (reference sequence). The CDR3 consists of 13 residues. V was pared by 5 bases and J by 9 bases, with 17 bases between.

This clonotype was detected a few times. The chain links TRBV27 to TRBJ2-7; TRBD2 matches at 8 bases. J gave up 2 bases and V 5 bases, and 17 bases lay outside the gene matches. The CDR3 contains 18 residues. Germline lookup yields CDR1 MNHEY and CDR2 SMNVEV (reference sequence). CDR3: CASSPTSGVLAGTYEQYF. The CDR3 bases are TGTGCCAGCAGTCCCACCAGTGGGGTGCTAGCGGGCACCTACGAGCAGTACTTC.

With respect to this clonotype: A read error may explain this, as a much larger clone is one base away. The V and J genes are TRBV6-5 and TRBJ2-5, with 7 bases identical to TRBD2. Germline CDR1 and CDR2: MNHEY and SVGAGI. This CDR3 region has 18 residues. V was pared by 6 bases and J by 7 bases, with 23 bases of the junction left unmatched. The CDR3 region is CASSPRAVAGPAAGTQYF. As DNA, the CDR3 is TGTGCCAGCAGCCCCAGGGCGGTAGCGGGCCCCGCCGCAGGGACCCAGTACTTC.

There are a few counts of this clonotype. Relative to the germline gene, one junction end is altered; a read error may explain this. The chain is built from TRBV6-5 and TRBJ2-7, with D hard to call. Germline CDR1 reads MNHEY; CDR2 reads SVGAGI. This CDR3 spans 13 amino acids. In DNA form, the CDR3 reads TGTGCCAGCAGTTATTCTAGGGTTTACGGGCAGTACTTC. Encoded protein: CASSYSRVYGQYF.

This clonotype appeared a single time. Since a much larger clone is just one base distant, this may be a read error. This chain links TRBV7-9 with TRBJ2-1, with D perhaps matching TRBD1 (5 bases). Germline V gives CDR1 SEHNR, CDR2 FQNEAQ (reference sequence). The CDR3 totals 16 residues. As DNA, the CDR3 is TGTGCCAGCAGCTTAGAGGCAGGGAAACCCTACAATGGGCAGTTCTTC. Translating gives CASSLEAGKPYNGQFF. Full variable domain (outside the CDR3, taken from reference TRBV7-9 and TRBJ2-1): DTGVSQNPRHKITKRGQNVTFRCDPISEHNRLYWYRQTLGQGPEFLTYFQNEAQLEKSRLLSDRFSAERPKGSFSTLEIQRTEQGDSAMYLCASSLEAGKPYNGQFFGPGTRLTVL.

The chain has TRBV2 and TRBJ2-1, with TRBD2 identical over 11 bases. The CDR3 runs 18 residues. Looked up from germline, CDR1 is SNHLY and CDR2 is FYNNEI. The V segment lost 1 base and the J segment 10 bases; nucleotides outside the gene matches: 15. The CDR3, as DNA: TGTGCCAGCAGTGAAGGGATAGCGGGGGGGCCACCTCATGGCGAGCAGTTCTTC. Amino acids: CASSEGIAGGPPHGEQFF.

Worth noting for this clonotype: A read error may explain this, as a much larger clone is one base away. This rearrangement joins TRBV7-2 to TRBJ2-7, with D tentatively TRBD2 (5 bases). This CDR3 contains 17 residues. CDR1 and CDR2 from the germline V gene are SGHTA and FQGNSA. Trimming pared 4 bases from V and 0 bases from J, leaving 19 bases between. The chain's CDR3 is CASSSAPASPSSYEQYF. The CDR3 DNA reads TGTGCCAGCAGCTCAGCGCCGGCTAGCCCGAGCTCCTACGAGCAGTACTTC.

This clonotype was seen ten or more times. The genes are TRBV29-1 and TRBJ1-5; tentative D call: TRBD1 (5 bases). The CDR3 has 14 residues. Germline V gene lookup returns CDR1 SQVTM and CDR2 ANQGSEA. With 2 bases removed from V and 0 bases from J, the gap between germline ends came to 8 bases. The CDR3 is CSVESGNSNQPQHF. CDR3 DNA sequence: TGCAGCGTTGAATCAGGGAATAGCAATCAGCCCCAGCATTTT. The full variable domain, completed using reference TRBV29-1 and TRBJ1-5, is SAVISQKPSRDICQRGTSLTIQCQVDSQVTMMFWYRQQPGQSLTLIATANQGSEATYESGFVIDKFPISRPNLTFSTLTVSNMSPEDSSIYLCSVESGNSNQPQHFGDGTRLSIL.

This clonotype was detected ten times or more. This chain joins TRBV7-2 and TRBJ2-7; TRBD2 might be the D (6 bases). This CDR3 has 13 amino acids. Germline V gene lookup returns CDR1 SGHTA and CDR2 FQGNSA. Trimming left V 3 bases short and J 6 bases short, with 12 bases between. The CDR3 nucleotides are TGTGCCAGCAGCTTCCTAGCGCATCGCGAGCAGTACTTC. This gives the protein CASSFLAHREQYF. The complete variable domain, with remaining parts taken from reference TRBV7-2 and TRBJ2-7, reads GAGVSQSPSNKVTEKGKDVELRCDPISGHTALYWYRQSLGQGLEFLIYFQGNSAPDKSGLPSDRFSAERTGGSVSTLTIQRTQQEDSAVYLCASSFLAHREQYFGPGTRLTVT.

This clonotype was observed a handful of times. The chain combines TRBV4-1 with TRBJ2-3; either TRBD1 or TRBD2 may supply D (5 bases each). Trimming took 0 bases from V and 4 from J, leaving 17 bases between them. The CDR3 is 17 amino acids. Germline V CDR1 and CDR2: MGHRA, YSYEKL. The CDR3 DNA reads TGCGCCAGCAGCCAAGACTCCGAGGGGTTCGGGGCAGATACGCAGTATTTT. Amino acid sequence: CASSQDSEGFGADTQYF.

This clonotype occurred a few times. The chain combines TRBV6-2 or TRBV6-3 with TRBJ2-7; tentative D call: TRBD2 (7 bases). The CDR3 contains 15 residues. CDR1 is MNHEY and CDR2 is SVGEGT in the germline V gene. With 2 bases removed from V and 6 bases from J, the gap between germline ends came to 17 bases. CDR3 region: CASSYDRTSLLEQYF. The CDR3 DNA is TGTGCCAGCAGTTACGACAGGACTAGTCTGCTCGAGCAGTACTTC.

The genes are TRBV7-6 and TRBJ2-1; D unclear. Germline V gene lookup returns CDR1 SGHVS and CDR2 FNYEAQ. Trimming took 0 bases from V and 8 from J, leaving 11 bases between them. The CDR3 has 14 amino acids. The CDR3: CASSLAGIWDEQFF. The CDR3 region has the DNA TGTGCCAGCAGCTTAGCGGGGATCTGGGATGAGCAGTTCTTC.

Note on this clonotype: Being one base from a much bigger clone, this may be a read error. The V gene is TRBV4-3, the J gene TRBJ1-3; D possibly corresponds to TRBD1 (6 bases). In germline, CDR1 is LGHNA, CDR2 YSLEER. This CDR3 is 16 amino acids long. CDR3 sequence reads: CASSYRDTGSGNTVYF. For the CDR3, the DNA is TGCGCCAGCAGCTACCGGGACACTGGCTCTGGAAACACCGTATATTTT.

In regard to this clonotype: A clone one base away is much larger, so this may be a read error. Since no conserved phenylalanine or tryptophan closes the CDR3, a read error is the likely cause. This sequence joins TRBV4-3 and TRBJ1-5, with D unclear. The CDR3 spans 14 residues. Trimming removed 0 bases at V and 2 bases at J, with 5 bases between. Germline V lookup: CDR1 LGHNA, CDR2 YSLEER. The CDR3: CASSQDQGNQPQHL. The CDR3 region has the DNA TGCGCCAGCAGCCAAGATCAAGGCAATCAGCCCCAGCATCTT.

Ten or more counts support this clonotype. In nucleotides, the CDR3 is TGCAGCGTTGAATGGCGTGGGGTCACCGGGGAGCTGTTTTTT. Translated, it gives CSVEWRGVTGELFF. This sequence joins TRBV29-1 and TRBJ2-2; no firm D call. The CDR3 sequence is 14 residues long. V shed 2 bases and J shed 4 bases, with 11 bases lying between them. In germline, CDR1 is SQVTM, CDR2 ANQGSEA.

This sequence joins TRBV11-2 and TRBJ1-1; D is unresolved. Trimming took 5 bases from V and 7 from J, leaving 8 bases between them. CDR1 is SGHAT, CDR2 FQNNGV, per germline. The CDR3 totals 11 residues. The CDR3 DNA sequence: TGTGCCAGCAGCCATGGGGTTGAAGCTTTCTTT. This encodes CASSHGVEAFF.

This clonotype has at least ten counts. V usage is TRBV4-3 and J usage is TRBJ2-1, with 7 bases matching TRBD2. Germline V lookup: CDR1 LGHNA, CDR2 YSLEER. The CDR3 length is 16 residues. With 0 bases clipped from V and 3 bases from J, the junction kept 5 bases outside the gene matches. The CDR3 sequence: CASSQDFAGVYNEQFF. In nucleotides, the CDR3 is TGCGCCAGCAGCCAAGATTTCGCGGGGGTCTACAATGAGCAGTTCTTC.

With respect to this clonotype: A read error may explain this, as a much larger clone is one base away. The chain has TRBV4-1 and TRBJ2-1; the D is unclear. This CDR3 spans 15 amino acids. Per the germline V gene, CDR1 is MGHRA and CDR2 is YSYEKL. CDR3 loop: CAGSQERYSYNEQFF. In nucleotides, the CDR3 is TGCGCCGGCAGCCAAGAGAGATACTCCTACAATGAGCAGTTCTTC.

Comment on this clonotype: A much larger clone differs from this one at a single base, so this may be a read error. The chain links TRBV20-1 to TRBJ2-7; D remains ambiguous. Germline assignment: CDR1 DFQATT and CDR2 SNEGSKA (reference sequence). The CDR3 is 13 residues long. V shed 7 bases and J shed 1 base, with 14 bases lying between them. The chain's CDR3 is CSVSSSRSYEQYF. CDR3 nucleotides: TGCAGTGTTAGTTCCAGCCGGTCCTACGAGCAGTACTTC.